The rows below give T cell receptor beta chains drawn from one sample of a study of beta chain features in type 1 diabetes. Libraries were prepared by immunoSEQ multiplex PCR; TCRdb keeps only in-frame clonotypes and omits some of them. The data show 330,000 or so clones, about 12% seen once. Sequencing was carried out using naive CD4+ T cells from blood. These receptors came from a woman between 18 and 29 years old with type 1 diabetes. Both conserved end residues are part of each CDR3.

V	J	CDR3
TRBV6-6	TRBJ1-6	CASSHGQSNSPLHF
TRBV15	TRBJ2-3	CATSREGQGTDTQYF
TRBV15	TRBJ1-2	CATSPRGARSYGYTF
TRBV6-6	TRBJ2-7	CASRRGQATNEQYF
TRBV19	TRBJ2-2	CASSTTLGTGELFF
TRBV5-1	TRBJ1-5	CASSLDGQGNQPQHF
TRBV4-2	TRBJ2-5	CASSQGWAQGETQYF
TRBV29-1	TRBJ2-5	CSVAHGGETQYF
TRBV6-6	TRBJ1-2	CASSFPAGQDGDGYTF
TRBV4-1	TRBJ2-1	CASSQDQGGWNEQFF
TRBV25-1	TRBJ1-1	CASLGGPLNTEAFF
TRBV10-3	TRBJ1-5	CATAQGIGNQPQHF
TRBV7-6	TRBJ1-2	CASSLGAGEGYTF
TRBV28	TRBJ2-3	CASSLVSADTQYF
TRBV7-2	TRBJ1-1	CASSLVGRANTEAFF
TRBV4-3	TRBJ1-2	CASSQGEELGGYTF
TRBV7-2	TRBJ2-5	CASSWTDQETQYF
TRBV9	TRBJ1-2	CASSVGENYGYTF
TRBV27	TRBJ2-7	CASSSPAGTGSFLQYF
TRBV27	TRBJ2-7	CASRRLGQGYEQYF
TRBV5-1	TRBJ2-7	CASRDTSGSYEQYF
TRBV25-1	TRBJ1-1	CASRQAYTEAFF
TRBV11-3	TRBJ2-1	CASSLKGLAGGYEQFF
TRBV19	TRBJ1-1	CASSMNRAATEAFF
TRBV25-1	TRBJ2-3	CASSDPGTSLGDTQYF
TRBV6-5	TRBJ2-7	CASRTGGGYEQYF
TRBV4-1	TRBJ2-5	CASSQGGAGALVTQYF
TRBV27	TRBJ2-2	CASLGSIGQGETGELFF
TRBV29-1	TRBJ1-5	CSARTGMDQPQHF
TRBV7-9	TRBJ2-3	CASSRRGQRGADTQYF
TRBV5-4	TRBJ1-2	CASSLGGQEGYGYTF
TRBV5-1	TRBJ2-3	CASSLGTRSDTQYF
TRBV30	TRBJ2-3	CAWESGSGTDTQYF
TRBV7-9	TRBJ2-1	CASSLDVRPPFF
TRBV5-1	TRBJ1-5	CASSLLGQGNQPQHF